What follows are 14 T cell receptor beta chains derived from one specimen sequenced in a study of T cells generated in artificial thymic organoids. Which antigens these TCRs recognize remains unknown. The organoids combined MS5 murine stromal cells carrying human DLL1 with human hematopoietic stem and progenitor cells. Organoids were seeded with FACS-purified CD34+CD3- stem and progenitor cells depleted of residual T cells. TCRalpha and TCRbeta libraries were amplified separately by semi-nested PCR with TRAC or TRBC reverse primers. Via MiXCR, TCRdb re-called the 5' RACE reads, giving one row per CDR3 protein. Found here are under 10,000 distinct CDR3 sequences, roughly a quarter of them singletons; the top ten hold approximately 3.2%. Sequenced: naive CD8+ T cells grown in artificial thymic organoids from cord blood stem and progenitor cells. Described subset: CD3+TCRalphabeta+CD8SP T cells; for blood, CD45RO-CCR7+ naive CD8+ T cells. The receptor source for this set is a human donor who gave cord blood stem cells for thymic organoid culture, a cardiac surgery patient who gave postnatal thymus, or a blood donor (not recorded which).

This clonotype was detected a few times. The chain joins TRBV6-1 to TRBJ1-3; D gene ambiguous. Between the trimmed V and J ends, which lost 4 bases and 1 base, there was a span of 11 bases. Germline V gene sequence: CDR1 MNHNS, CDR2 SASEGT. The CDR3 length is 15 residues. The CDR3: CASSVSRFSGNTIYF. CDR3 nucleotide sequence: TGTGCCAGCAGTGTCAGCAGGTTTTCTGGAAACACCATATATTTT.

The chain joins TRBV18 to TRBJ2-7, with D maybe TRBD1 (5 bases). V dropped 1 base and J dropped 6 bases, with 10 bases sitting between them. This CDR3 is 13 amino acids long. Germline CDR1 is KGHSH and CDR2 is LQKENI. For the CDR3, the DNA is TGTGCCAGCTCACCACGGATCAGGGCCGAGCAGTACTTC. This gives the protein CASSPRIRAEQYF. Variable domain in full (rest from reference TRBV18 and TRBJ2-7): NAGVMQNPRHLVRRRGQEARLRCSPMKGHSHVYWYRQLPEEGLKFMVYLQKENIIDESGMPKERFSAEFPKEGPSILRIQQVVRGDSAAYFCASSPRIRAEQYFGPGTRLTVT.

In its sample, this clonotype ranks as medium-sized. The J gene is TRBJ2-1, the V gene TRBV4-3; D perhaps matches TRBD2 (5 bases). This CDR3 comprises 15 residues. The V end was cut by 2 bases, the J end by 4 bases, with 12 bases between. Germline V gene data show CDR1 as LGHNA and CDR2 as YSLEER. The CDR3 spells CASSQLAFLYNEQFF. CDR3 DNA sequence: TGCGCCAGCAGCCAACTAGCCTTCTTATACAATGAGCAGTTCTTC.

This clonotype came up a few times. The chain joins TRBV4-1 to TRBJ1-5; 7 nucleotides line up with TRBD1. CDR3 size: 17 residues. The junction had 7 bases not matched to a gene; V was cut back by 2 bases and J by 0 bases. Germline CDR1 and CDR2: MGHRA and YSYEKL. The CDR3 protein is CASSQSLTGDSNQPQHF. The CDR3 nucleotides are TGCGCCAGCAGCCAAAGTCTTACAGGGGATAGCAATCAGCCCCAGCATTTT.

Details on this clonotype: Just one base apart from a much larger clone, this may be a read error. V and J are TRBV5-1 and TRBJ2-4, with 12 bases aligning to TRBD2. CDR3 length: 16 residues. Per the germline V gene, CDR1 is SGHRS and CDR2 is YFSETQ. The CDR3 DNA is TGCACCAGCAGCTTGCCGACTAGCGGGGGCAAAAACATTCAGTACTTC. Protein product: CTSSLPTSGGKNIQYF.

This clonotype is medium-sized by share. The chain carries TRBV6-6 and TRBJ1-1; no reliable D call. Germline CDR1 MNHNY, CDR2 SVGAGI (reference sequence). V dropped 5 bases and J dropped 7 bases, with 20 bases sitting between them. CDR3 size: 15 residues. The CDR3 sequence: CASSDTEYYIREAFF. CDR3 nucleotide sequence: TGTGCCAGCAGTGACACTGAGTACTATATCCGTGAAGCTTTCTTT.

This clonotype qualifies as medium-sized. The V and J genes are TRBV7-3 and TRBJ1-1; D gene uncertain. The germline V and J ends were trimmed by 5 bases and 0 bases, with 22 bases remaining between them. Germline-derived CDR1 and CDR2 are SGHTA and FQGTGA. This CDR3 spans 18 amino acids. The CDR3 here is CASSPAPCRGRMNTEAFF. Written as DNA, the CDR3 is TGTGCCAGCAGCCCCGCACCCTGTCGCGGGCGAATGAACACTGAAGCTTTCTTT.

This clonotype counts as medium-sized. V usage is TRBV7-6 and J usage is TRBJ2-7; possible D gene TRBD2, 5 bases. Germline V gene sequence: CDR1 SGHVS, CDR2 FNYEAQ. The CDR3 totals 13 residues. V was pared by 3 bases and J by 3 bases, with 9 bases between. CDR3 residues: CASSLRELYEQYF. The CDR3 DNA reads as TGTGCCAGCAGCTTGAGGGAACTCTACGAGCAGTACTTC.

Note on this clonotype: A read error is possible here, since a much larger clone lies one base away. V is TRBV4-3 and J is TRBJ2-3; D unclear. CDR3 length equals 17 residues. Per the germline V gene, CDR1 is LGHNA and CDR2 is YSLEER. CDR3 bases: TGCACCAGCAGCCACTACCCTTTCTCAGGCCCCACAGATACGCAGTATTTT. Translation gives CTSSHYPFSGPTDTQYF.

The rearrangement joins TRBV7-2 to TRBJ1-2; D call uncertain. In germline, CDR1 is SGHTA, CDR2 FQGNSA. CDR3 length: 18 amino acids. V lost 6 bases and J lost 3, with 26 bases in between. CDR3 region: CASSLPLVFRAWDYGYTF. CDR3 DNA: TGTGCCAGCAGTCTCCCTCTCGTTTTCCGGGCCTGGGACTATGGCTACACCTTC.

There are a few counts of this clonotype. The chain has TRBV4-3 and TRBJ1-1; D is unclear. The CDR3 loop spans 14 amino acids. Trimming pared 4 bases from V and 6 bases from J, leaving 15 bases between. The germline V gene has CDR1 LGHNA and CDR2 YSLEER. The CDR3 DNA reads TGCGCCAGCAGCCCTAGTCGAGTTTCCGCTGAAGCTTTCTTT. It is translated as CASSPSRVSAEAFF.

The chain carries TRBV6-5 and TRBJ1-4; no definite D call. The CDR3 consists of 14 residues. CDR1 is MNHEY and CDR2 is SVGAGI in the germline V gene. V was shortened by 6 bases and J by 7 bases, with 15 bases between the two germline ends. The CDR3 loop is CASSQGGWSEKLFF. Written as DNA, the CDR3 is TGTGCCAGCAGCCAAGGAGGATGGAGTGAAAAACTGTTTTTT.

By share, this clonotype ranks as medium-sized. The V gene is TRBV7-2, the J gene TRBJ2-7; D gene ambiguous. V was cut by 5 bases and J by 5 bases, with 10 bases left in between. CDR1 is SGHTA, CDR2 FQGNSA, per germline. The CDR3 has 12 residues. The CDR3 bases are TGTGCCAGCAGCGCCACAGAAAACGAGCAGTACTTC. Translated, it gives CASSATENEQYF.

This sequence joins TRBV6-5 and TRBJ1-1; D is possibly TRBD1 (6 bases). The CDR3 runs to 14 residues. CDR1 and CDR2 (germline): MNHEY, SVGAGI. V was trimmed by 8 bases and J by 1 base, leaving 14 bases between them. CDR3 in amino acids: CASGQRGQNTEAFF. The CDR3 DNA is TGTGCCAGCGGCCAACGGGGGCAGAACACTGAAGCTTTCTTT.